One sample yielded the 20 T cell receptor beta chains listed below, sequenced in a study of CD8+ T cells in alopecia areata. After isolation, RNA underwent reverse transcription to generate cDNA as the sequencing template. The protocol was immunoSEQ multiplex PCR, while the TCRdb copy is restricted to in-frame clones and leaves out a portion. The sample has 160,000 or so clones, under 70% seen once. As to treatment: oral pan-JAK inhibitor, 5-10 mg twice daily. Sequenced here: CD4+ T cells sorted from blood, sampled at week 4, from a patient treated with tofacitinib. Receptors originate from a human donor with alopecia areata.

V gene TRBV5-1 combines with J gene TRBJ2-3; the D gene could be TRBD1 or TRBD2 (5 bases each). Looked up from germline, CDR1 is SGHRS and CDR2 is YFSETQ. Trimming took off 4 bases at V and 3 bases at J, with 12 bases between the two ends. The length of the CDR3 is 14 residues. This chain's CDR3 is CASSDGAATDTQYF. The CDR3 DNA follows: TGCGCCAGCAGCGACGGGGCTGCTACAGATACGCAGTATTTT.

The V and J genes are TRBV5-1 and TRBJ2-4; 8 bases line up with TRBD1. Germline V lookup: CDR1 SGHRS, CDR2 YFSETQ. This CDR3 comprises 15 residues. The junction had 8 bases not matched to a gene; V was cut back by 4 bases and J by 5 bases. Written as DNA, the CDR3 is TGCGCCAGCAGCCGGAGCGGACAGGGCGAAAACATTCAGTACTTC. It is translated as CASSRSGQGENIQYF.

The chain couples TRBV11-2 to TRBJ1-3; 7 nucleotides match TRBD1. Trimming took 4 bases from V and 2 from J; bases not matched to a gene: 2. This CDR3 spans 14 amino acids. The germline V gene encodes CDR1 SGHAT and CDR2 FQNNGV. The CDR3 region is CASSSQGAGNTIYF. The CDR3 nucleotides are TGTGCCAGCAGCTCCCAGGGGGCTGGAAACACCATATATTTT. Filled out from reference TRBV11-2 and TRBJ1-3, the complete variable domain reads EAGVAQSPRYKIIEKRQSVAFWCNPISGHATLYWYQQILGQGPKLLIQFQNNGVVDDSQLPKDRFSAERLKGVDSTLKIQPAKLEDSAVYLCASSSQGAGNTIYFGEGSWLTVV.

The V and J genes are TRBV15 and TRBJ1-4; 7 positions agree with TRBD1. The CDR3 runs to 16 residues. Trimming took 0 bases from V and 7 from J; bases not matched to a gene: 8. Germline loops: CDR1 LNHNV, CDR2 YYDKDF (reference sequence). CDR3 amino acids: CATSREEGAIGEKLFF. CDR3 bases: TGTGCCACCAGCAGAGAGGAGGGGGCTATCGGTGAAAAACTGTTTTTT.

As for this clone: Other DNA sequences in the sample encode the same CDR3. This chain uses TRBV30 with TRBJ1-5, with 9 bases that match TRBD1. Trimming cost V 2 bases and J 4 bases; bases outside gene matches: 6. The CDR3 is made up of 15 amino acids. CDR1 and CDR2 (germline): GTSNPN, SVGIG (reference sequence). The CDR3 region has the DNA TGTGCCTGGAGTTCAGGGACAGGGTGGAATCAGCCCCAGCATTTT. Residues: CAWSSGTGWNQPQHF.

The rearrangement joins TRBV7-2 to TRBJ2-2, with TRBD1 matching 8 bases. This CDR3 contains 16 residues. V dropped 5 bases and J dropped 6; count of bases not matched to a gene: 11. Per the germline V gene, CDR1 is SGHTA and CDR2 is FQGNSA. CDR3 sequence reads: CASSKGGQGGAGELFF. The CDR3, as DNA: TGTGCCAGCAGCAAAGGAGGACAGGGCGGGGCCGGGGAGCTGTTTTTT.

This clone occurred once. The CDR3 loop reads CASSYTGQLNTEAFF. The CDR3 nucleotides are TGTGCCAGCAGTTATACCGGACAATTGAACACTGAAGCTTTCTTT. The V call is TRBV6-6, the J call TRBJ1-1, with D perhaps TRBD1 (5 bases). Germline lookup yields CDR1 MNHNY and CDR2 SVGAGI (reference sequence). Trimming cost V 3 bases and J 0 bases, with 11 bases left between them. CDR3 size: 15 residues.

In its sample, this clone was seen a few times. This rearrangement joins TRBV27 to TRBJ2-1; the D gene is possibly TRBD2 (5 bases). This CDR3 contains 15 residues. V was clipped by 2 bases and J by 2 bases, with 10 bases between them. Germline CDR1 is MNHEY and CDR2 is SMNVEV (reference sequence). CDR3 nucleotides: TGTGCCAGCAGTTTAAGAGGGTTCCCCTACAATGAGCAGTTCTTC. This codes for CASSLRGFPYNEQFF.

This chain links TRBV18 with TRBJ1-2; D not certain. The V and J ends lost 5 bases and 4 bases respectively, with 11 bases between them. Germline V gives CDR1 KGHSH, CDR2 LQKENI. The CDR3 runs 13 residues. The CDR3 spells CASSFDPTYGYTF. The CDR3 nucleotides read TGTGCCAGCTCATTCGACCCAACCTATGGCTACACCTTC. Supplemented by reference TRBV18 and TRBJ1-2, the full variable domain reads NAGVMQNPRHLVRRRGQEARLRCSPMKGHSHVYWYRQLPEEGLKFMVYLQKENIIDESGMPKERFSAEFPKEGPSILRIQQVVRGDSAAYFCASSFDPTYGYTFGSGTRLTVV.

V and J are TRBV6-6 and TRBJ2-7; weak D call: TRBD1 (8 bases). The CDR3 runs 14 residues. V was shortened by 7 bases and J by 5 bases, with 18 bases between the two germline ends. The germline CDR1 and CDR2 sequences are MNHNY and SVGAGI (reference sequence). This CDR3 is CASTRTGRVNEQYF. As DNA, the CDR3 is TGTGCCAGCACAAGGACAGGGAGGGTCAACGAGCAGTACTTC.

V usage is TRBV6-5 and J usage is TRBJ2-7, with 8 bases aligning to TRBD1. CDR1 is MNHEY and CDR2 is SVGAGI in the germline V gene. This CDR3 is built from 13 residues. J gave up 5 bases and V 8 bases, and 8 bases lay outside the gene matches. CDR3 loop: CASCTTGAHEQYF. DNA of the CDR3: TGTGCCAGCTGCACGACAGGGGCCCACGAGCAGTACTTC.

CDR3 coding DNA: TGTGCCTGGAGTATAATGGGACAGGGCTATGGCTACACCTTC. Its protein is CAWSIMGQGYGYTF. The chain links TRBV30 to TRBJ1-2, with 9 bases lining up with TRBD1. J gave up 4 bases and V 2 bases, and 5 bases lay outside the gene matches. Germline CDR1 reads GTSNPN; CDR2 reads SVGIG (reference sequence). The CDR3 covers 14 residues.

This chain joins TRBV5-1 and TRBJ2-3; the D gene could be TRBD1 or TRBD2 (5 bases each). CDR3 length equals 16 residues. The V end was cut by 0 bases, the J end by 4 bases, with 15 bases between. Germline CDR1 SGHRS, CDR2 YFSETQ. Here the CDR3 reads CASSLAGLRGADTQYF. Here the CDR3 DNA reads TGCGCCAGCAGCTTGGCCGGACTCCGGGGCGCAGATACGCAGTATTTT.

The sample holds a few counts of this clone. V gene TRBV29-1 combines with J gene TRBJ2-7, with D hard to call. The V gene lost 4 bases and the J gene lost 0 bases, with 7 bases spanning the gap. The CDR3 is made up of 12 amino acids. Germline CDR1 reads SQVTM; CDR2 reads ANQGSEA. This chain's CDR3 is CSVGTNSYEQYF. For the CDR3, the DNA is TGCAGCGTTGGGACCAACTCCTACGAGCAGTACTTC.

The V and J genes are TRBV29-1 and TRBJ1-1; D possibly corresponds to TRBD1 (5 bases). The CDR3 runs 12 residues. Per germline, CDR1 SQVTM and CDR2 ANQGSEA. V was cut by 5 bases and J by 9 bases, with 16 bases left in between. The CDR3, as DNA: TGCAGCGTTAGGCCCGGGACGGACAAAGCTTTCTTT. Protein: CSVRPGTDKAFF.

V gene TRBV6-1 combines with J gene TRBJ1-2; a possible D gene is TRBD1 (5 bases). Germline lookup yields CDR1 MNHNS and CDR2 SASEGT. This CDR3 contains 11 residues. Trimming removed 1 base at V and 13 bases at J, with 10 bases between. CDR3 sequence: CASSEVQASTF. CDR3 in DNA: TGTGCCAGCAGTGAAGTACAGGCTAGCACCTTC.

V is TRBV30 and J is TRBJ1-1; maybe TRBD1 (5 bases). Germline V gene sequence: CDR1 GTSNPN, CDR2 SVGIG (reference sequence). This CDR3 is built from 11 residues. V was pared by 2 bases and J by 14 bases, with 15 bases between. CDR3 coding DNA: TGTGCCTGGAGTATCGGGGAGGGGCCATTCTTT. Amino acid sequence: CAWSIGEGPFF.

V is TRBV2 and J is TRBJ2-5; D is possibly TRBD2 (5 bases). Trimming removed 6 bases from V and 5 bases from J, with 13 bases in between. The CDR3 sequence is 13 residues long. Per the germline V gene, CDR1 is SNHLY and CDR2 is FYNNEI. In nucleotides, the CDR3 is TGTGCCAGCAGGAGACTGCGGGTGGAGACCCAGTACTTC. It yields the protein CASRRLRVETQYF.

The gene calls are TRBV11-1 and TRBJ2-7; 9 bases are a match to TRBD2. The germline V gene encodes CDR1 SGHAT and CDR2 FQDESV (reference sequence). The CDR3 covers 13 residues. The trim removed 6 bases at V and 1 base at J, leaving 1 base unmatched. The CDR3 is CASRGLASYEQYF. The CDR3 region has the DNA TGTGCCAGCAGGGGACTAGCATCCTACGAGCAGTACTTC.

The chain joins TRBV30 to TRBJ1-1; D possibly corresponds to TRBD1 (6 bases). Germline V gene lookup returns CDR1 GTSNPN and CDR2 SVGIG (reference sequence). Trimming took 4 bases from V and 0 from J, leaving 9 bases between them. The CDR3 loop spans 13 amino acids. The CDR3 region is CAWMWTVNTEAFF. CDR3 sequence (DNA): TGTGCCTGGATGTGGACAGTGAACACTGAAGCTTTCTTT.